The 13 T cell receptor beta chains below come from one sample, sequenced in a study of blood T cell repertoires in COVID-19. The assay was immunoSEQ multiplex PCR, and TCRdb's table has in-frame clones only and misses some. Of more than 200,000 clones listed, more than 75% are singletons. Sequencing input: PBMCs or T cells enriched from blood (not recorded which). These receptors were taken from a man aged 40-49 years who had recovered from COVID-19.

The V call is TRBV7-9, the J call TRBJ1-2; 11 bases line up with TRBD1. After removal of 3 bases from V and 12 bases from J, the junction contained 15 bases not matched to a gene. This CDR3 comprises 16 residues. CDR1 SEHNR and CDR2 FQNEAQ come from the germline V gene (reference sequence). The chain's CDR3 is CASSLDRGHWFFRHTF. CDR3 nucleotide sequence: TGTGCCAGCAGCTTGGACAGGGGGCATTGGTTTTTCAGGCACACCTTC. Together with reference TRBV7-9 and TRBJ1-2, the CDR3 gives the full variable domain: DTGVSQNPRHKITKRGQNVTFRCDPISEHNRLYWYRQTLGQGPEFLTYFQNEAQLEKSRLLSDRFSAERPKGSFSTLEIQRTEQGDSAMYLCASSLDRGHWFFRHTFGSGTRLTVV.

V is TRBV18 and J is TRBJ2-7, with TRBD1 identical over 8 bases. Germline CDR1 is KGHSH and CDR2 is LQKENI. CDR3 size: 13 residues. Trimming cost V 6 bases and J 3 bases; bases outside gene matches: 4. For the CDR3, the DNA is TGTGCCAGCTCCCCCGGGACAGGCTACGAGCAGTACTTC. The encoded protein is CASSPGTGYEQYF.

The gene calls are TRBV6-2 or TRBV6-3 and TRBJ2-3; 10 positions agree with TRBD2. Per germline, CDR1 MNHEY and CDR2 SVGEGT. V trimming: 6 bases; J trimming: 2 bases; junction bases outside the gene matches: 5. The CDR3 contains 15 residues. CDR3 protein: CASSSGTSDTDTQYF. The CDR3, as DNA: TGTGCCAGCAGCTCCGGGACTAGCGACACAGATACGCAGTATTTT.

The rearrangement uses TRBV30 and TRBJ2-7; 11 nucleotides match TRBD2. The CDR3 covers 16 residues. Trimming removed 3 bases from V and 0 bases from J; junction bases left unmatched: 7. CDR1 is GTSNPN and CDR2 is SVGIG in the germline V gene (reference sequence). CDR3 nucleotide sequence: TGTGCCTGGAGCCCCAGACTAGCGGGGCTCTCCTACGAGCAGTACTTC. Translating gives CAWSPRLAGLSYEQYF.

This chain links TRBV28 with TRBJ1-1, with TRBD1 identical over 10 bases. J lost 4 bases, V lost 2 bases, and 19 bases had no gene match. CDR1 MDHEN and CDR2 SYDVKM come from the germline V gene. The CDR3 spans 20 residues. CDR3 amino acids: CASSLTLGGTGARRITEAFF. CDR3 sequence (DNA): TGTGCCAGCAGTTTAACCCTGGGGGGGACAGGGGCCCGGAGGATCACTGAAGCTTTCTTT.

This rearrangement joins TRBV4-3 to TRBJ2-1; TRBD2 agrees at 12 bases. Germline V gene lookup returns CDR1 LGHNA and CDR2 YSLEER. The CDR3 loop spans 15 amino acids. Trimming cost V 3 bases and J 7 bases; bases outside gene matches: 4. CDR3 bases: TGCGCCAGCAGCCAGACTAGCGGGGGTGTTAATGAGCAGTTCTTC. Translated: CASSQTSGGVNEQFF.

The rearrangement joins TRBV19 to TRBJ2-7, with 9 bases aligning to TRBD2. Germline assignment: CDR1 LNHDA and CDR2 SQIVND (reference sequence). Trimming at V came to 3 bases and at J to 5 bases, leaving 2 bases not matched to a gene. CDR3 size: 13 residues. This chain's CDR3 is CASSIGTSNEQYF. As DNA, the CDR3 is TGTGCCAGTAGTATCGGGACTAGCAACGAGCAGTACTTC.

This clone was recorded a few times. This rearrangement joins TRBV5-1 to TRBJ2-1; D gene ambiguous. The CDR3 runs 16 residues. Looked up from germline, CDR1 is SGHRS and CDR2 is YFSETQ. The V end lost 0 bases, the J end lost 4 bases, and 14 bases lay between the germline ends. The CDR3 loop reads CASSLEATTLYNEQFF. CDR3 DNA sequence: TGCGCCAGCAGCTTGGAAGCAACCACCCTTTACAATGAGCAGTTCTTC.

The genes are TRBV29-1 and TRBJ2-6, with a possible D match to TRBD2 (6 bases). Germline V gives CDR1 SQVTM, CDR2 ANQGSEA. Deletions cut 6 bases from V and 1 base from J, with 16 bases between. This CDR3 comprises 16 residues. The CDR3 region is CSVMGGEWSGANVLTF. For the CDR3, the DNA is TGCAGCGTCATGGGCGGGGAGTGGTCTGGGGCCAACGTCCTGACTTTC.

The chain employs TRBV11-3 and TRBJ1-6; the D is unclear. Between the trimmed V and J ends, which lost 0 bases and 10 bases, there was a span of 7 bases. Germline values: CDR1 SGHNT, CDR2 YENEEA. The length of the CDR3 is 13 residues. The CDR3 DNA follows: TGTGCCAGCAGCTTAGATGGGCAGTCACCCCTCCACTTT. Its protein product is CASSLDGQSPLHF. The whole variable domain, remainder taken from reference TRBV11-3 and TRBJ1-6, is EAGVVQSPRYKIIEKKQPVAFWCNPISGHNTLYWYLQNLGQGPELLIRYENEEAVDDSQLPKDRFSAERLKGVDSTLKIQPAELGDSAVYLCASSLDGQSPLHFGNGTRLTVT.

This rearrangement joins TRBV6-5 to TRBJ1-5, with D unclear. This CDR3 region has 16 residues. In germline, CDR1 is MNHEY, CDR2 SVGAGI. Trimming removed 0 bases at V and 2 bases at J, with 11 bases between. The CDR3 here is CASSYSSGGGNQPQHF. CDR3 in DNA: TGTGCCAGCAGTTACTCTTCCGGCGGAGGCAATCAGCCCCAGCATTTT.

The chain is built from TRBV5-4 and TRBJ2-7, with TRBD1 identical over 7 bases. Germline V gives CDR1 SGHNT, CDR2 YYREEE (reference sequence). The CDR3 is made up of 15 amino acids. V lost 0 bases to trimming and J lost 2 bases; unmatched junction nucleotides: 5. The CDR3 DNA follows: TGTGCCAGCAGCTTGGTTGGGGACAGTCCCTACGAGCAGTACTTC. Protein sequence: CASSLVGDSPYEQYF.

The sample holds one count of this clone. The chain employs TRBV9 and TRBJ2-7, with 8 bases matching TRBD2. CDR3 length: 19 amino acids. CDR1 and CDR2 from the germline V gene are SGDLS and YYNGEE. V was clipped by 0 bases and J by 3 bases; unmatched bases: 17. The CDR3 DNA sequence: TGTGCCAGCAGCGTAGGTCTTGGGTCCGACGGGGGGGCGGACTACGAGCAGTACTTC. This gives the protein CASSVGLGSDGGADYEQYF.